Listed here are 21 T cell receptor beta chains from one sample, sequenced in a study of T cells after posttransplantation cyclophosphamide. Profiled with immunoSEQ multiplex PCR; TCRdb holds only in-frame clones, not every one. The profile covers 20,000 to 25,000 clones, none occurring a single time. The specimen was PBMCs. All receptors derive from a woman aged 55-69 years in good health, CMV-negative, and a related stem cell transplant donor.

This clone was recorded many times. The J gene is TRBJ2-5, the V gene TRBV5-1; 10 bases map to TRBD1. The germline gives CDR1 SGHRS, CDR2 YFSETQ. V was pared by 1 base and J by 5 bases, with 5 bases of the junction left unmatched. This CDR3 comprises 15 residues. The DNA of the CDR3 is TGCGCCAGCAGCTTGCCCTCGGGACAGGGGGAGACCCAGTACTTC. As protein: CASSLPSGQGETQYF.

This clone was seen many times. The V gene is TRBV28, the J gene TRBJ1-5, with D perhaps TRBD1 (5 bases). The CDR3 covers 13 residues. The germline CDR1 and CDR2 sequences are MDHEN and SYDVKM. The V end lost 2 bases, the J end lost 9 bases, and 11 bases lay between the germline ends. The CDR3 sequence: CASSLQGVRPQHF. CDR3 coding DNA: TGTGCCAGCAGTTTACAGGGCGTAAGGCCCCAGCATTTT.

Ten or more counts support this clone. The chain links TRBV5-6 to TRBJ1-1; TRBD1 might be the D (5 bases). There are 15 residues in the CDR3. Looked up from germline, CDR1 is SGHDT and CDR2 is YYEEEE. V lost 1 base, J lost 1 base, and 11 bases lay in between. The CDR3: CASSLRRGENTEAFF. The CDR3 DNA sequence: TGTGCCAGCAGCTTGCGAAGGGGTGAGAACACTGAAGCTTTCTTT.

This clone was seen ten or more times. This chain connects TRBV5-5 to TRBJ2-1; D gene uncertain. Germline V gene sequence: CDR1 SGHKS, CDR2 YYEKEE (reference sequence). This CDR3 is 17 amino acids long. V lost 7 bases to trimming and J lost 0 bases, with 20 bases between them. The CDR3 nucleotides read TGTGCCAGCCTCCTTGGAGTTTCCCTGGGCTCCTACAATGAGCAGTTCTTC. Its protein product is CASLLGVSLGSYNEQFF.

This clone has a count of ten or more. The V and J genes are TRBV5-1 and TRBJ1-1, with 7 bases that match TRBD1. Germline CDR1 reads SGHRS; CDR2 reads YFSETQ. With V trimmed by 5 bases and J by 4 bases, 5 bases remained unmatched. This CDR3 contains 13 residues. CDR3 loop: CASRQGQGTEAFF. The CDR3 DNA sequence: TGCGCCAGCAGACAGGGGCAGGGCACTGAAGCTTTCTTT.

The chain combines TRBV9 with TRBJ1-6; D not resolved. V lost 3 bases and J 7 bases, leaving 11 bases between the germline ends. CDR1 SGDLS and CDR2 YYNGEE come from the germline V gene. This CDR3 is 14 amino acids long. CDR3 sequence (DNA): TGTGCCAGCAGCGCTGACGTGGAGAATTCACCCCTCCACTTT. Translated: CASSADVENSPLHF.

The rearrangement uses TRBV28 and TRBJ1-1, with 7 positions matching TRBD1. V gave up 3 bases and J gave up 4 bases; unmatched junction bases: 2. Germline loops: CDR1 MDHEN, CDR2 SYDVKM. The CDR3 sequence is 13 residues long. CDR3 sequence reads: CASSFRGSTEAFF. The CDR3 region has the DNA TGTGCCAGCAGTTTCAGGGGGAGCACTGAAGCTTTCTTT.

In the case of this clone: This sample includes further DNA sequences coding for the same CDR3. The chain couples TRBV2 to TRBJ2-2; TRBD1 might be the D (6 bases). The length of the CDR3 is 15 residues. Germline CDR1 and CDR2: SNHLY and FYNNEI. V lost 3 bases, J lost 5 bases, and 13 bases lay in between. The CDR3 here is CASSEVRGGTGELFF. CDR3 DNA sequence: TGTGCCAGCAGTGAGGTCAGGGGCGGGACCGGGGAGCTGTTTTTT.

The J gene is TRBJ2-1, the V gene TRBV12-5, with 10 bases aligning to TRBD2. V shed 5 bases, J shed 9 bases, and the junction held 7 bases outside the gene matches. The germline V gene encodes CDR1 LGHNT and CDR2 FRNRAP. The CDR3 spans 14 residues. The CDR3 is CASGMSGGAVEQFF. The CDR3 DNA reads TGTGCTAGTGGTATGAGCGGGGGGGCCGTTGAGCAGTTCTTC.

In its sample, this clone was seen many times. V and J are TRBV7-2 and TRBJ2-7; D gene ambiguous. Trimming removed 2 bases from V and 7 bases from J, with 12 bases in between. Germline CDR1 and CDR2: SGHTA and FQGNSA. The CDR3 runs to 13 residues. Written as DNA, the CDR3 is TGTGCCAGCAGCTTATCCGCCGCGTGGGAGCAGTACTTC. Translated: CASSLSAAWEQYF.

This clone has ten or more counts. The rearrangement links TRBV14 to TRBJ1-1; no reliable D call. Germline-derived CDR1 and CDR2 are SGHDN and FVKESK. The CDR3 runs to 16 residues. Deletions cut 0 bases from V and 5 bases from J, with 16 bases between. The CDR3 loop reads CASSQEGTGIGTEAFF. The CDR3 nucleotides are TGTGCCAGCAGCCAAGAAGGTACCGGAATCGGGACTGAAGCTTTCTTT.

This clone was counted at least ten times. This sequence joins TRBV13 and TRBJ2-7; D unresolved. Germline V gene data show CDR1 as PRHDT and CDR2 as FYEKMQ (reference sequence). V was cut by 6 bases and J by 7 bases, with 16 bases left in between. This CDR3 contains 13 residues. The CDR3 DNA sequence: TGTGCCAGCAGTTACGGGCCAGATCGGGAGCAGTACGTC. It is translated as CASSYGPDREQYV.

This clone was picked up many times. The chain couples TRBV10-3 to TRBJ2-2, with 7 nucleotides matching TRBD2. Losses at the gene ends were 7 bases for V and 3 bases for J; bases not matched to a gene: 8. The CDR3 covers 15 residues. Germline V gene sequence: CDR1 ENHRY, CDR2 SYGVKD. CDR3 amino acids: CAITAGGGDTGELFF. CDR3 bases: TGTGCCATCACCGCTGGGGGGGGAGACACCGGGGAGCTGTTTTTT.

This clone was detected many times. The chain joins TRBV4-2 to TRBJ1-6; 7 bases agree with TRBD1. V shed 4 bases, J shed 8 bases, and the junction held 8 bases outside the gene matches. Germline CDR1 and CDR2: LGHNA and YNFKEQ. The CDR3 is 15 residues long. The DNA for the CDR3 is TGTGCCAGCAGCCTCCACAGGGGAGGTGATTCACCCCTCCACTTT. Amino acids: CASSLHRGGDSPLHF.

Many counts were recorded for this clone. The chain carries TRBV11-2 and TRBJ2-2; D is possibly TRBD2 (5 bases). Trimming removed 2 bases at V and 1 base at J, with 11 bases between. This CDR3 spans 16 amino acids. CDR1 SGHAT and CDR2 FQNNGV come from the germline V gene. CDR3 loop: CASSLFSGGNTGELFF. DNA for the CDR3: TGTGCCAGCAGCTTATTCTCAGGAGGGAACACCGGGGAGCTGTTTTTT.

In its sample, this clone was seen many times. V gene TRBV10-3 combines with J gene TRBJ2-1, with 8 bases identical to TRBD2. The CDR3 totals 15 residues. Germline CDR1 and CDR2: ENHRY and SYGVKD. V lost 5 bases, J lost 7 bases, and 10 bases stayed unmatched. The CDR3 coding sequence is TGTGCCATCAGTTCGGGACTAGGACTTGGGAATGAGCAGTTCTTC. This gives the protein CAISSGLGLGNEQFF.

There are many counts of this clone. The chain links TRBV28 to TRBJ1-1, with 11 bases fitting TRBD1. The V segment lost 6 bases and the J segment 7 bases; nucleotides outside the gene matches: 13. Germline-derived CDR1 and CDR2 are MDHEN and SYDVKM. The CDR3 contains 16 residues. The CDR3 nucleotides are TGTGCCAGCAGCGATTACGGGACAGGGGGAAGGGGTGAAGCTTTCTTT. It codes for CASSDYGTGGRGEAFF. The variable domain in full, with the rest retrieved from reference TRBV28 and TRBJ1-1, is DVKVTQSSRYLVKRTGEKVFLECVQDMDHENMFWYRQDPGLGLRLIYFSYDVKMKEKGDIPEGYSVSREKKERFSLILESASTNQTSMYLCASSDYGTGGRGEAFFGQGTRLTVV.

This clone came up many times. J is TRBJ2-7 and V is TRBV18; a possible D gene is TRBD2 (6 bases). The germline V and J ends were trimmed by 3 bases and 2 bases, with 17 bases remaining between them. This CDR3 region has 16 residues. The germline gives CDR1 KGHSH, CDR2 LQKENI. CDR3 sequence (DNA): TGTGCCAGCTCACCTTACCCCTCGGGCGGGACCTACGAGCAGTACTTC. Its protein is CASSPYPSGGTYEQYF.

The rearrangement joins TRBV4-2 to TRBJ1-6, with D tentatively TRBD1 (5 bases). From germline, CDR1 is LGHNA and CDR2 YNFKEQ. This CDR3 contains 17 residues. V lost 0 bases and J 10 bases, leaving 19 bases between the germline ends. The CDR3 DNA reads as TGTGCCAGCAGCCAAGAAACGGGGGGAGACTCGGGCTCACCCCTCCACTTT. Residues: CASSQETGGDSGSPLHF.

This clone was detected many times. The J gene is TRBJ1-5, the V gene TRBV5-4; D not resolved. V shed 4 bases and J shed 1 base, with 9 bases lying between them. The germline CDR1 and CDR2 sequences are SGHNT and YYREEE (reference sequence). This CDR3 has 14 residues. The CDR3 here is CASSPGGSNQPQHF. DNA of the CDR3: TGTGCCAGCAGCCCAGGAGGCAGCAATCAGCCCCAGCATTTT.

This clone showed up just a few times. This chain connects TRBV11-1 to TRBJ1-5; no definite D call. V lost 5 bases and J lost 7, with 18 bases in between. Germline V gives CDR1 SGHAT, CDR2 FQDESV (reference sequence). CDR3 length equals 15 residues. The DNA for the CDR3 is TGTGCCAGCAGCCCCACCACGGCAGGTTCACAGCCCCAGCATTTT. Translated: CASSPTTAGSQPQHF.